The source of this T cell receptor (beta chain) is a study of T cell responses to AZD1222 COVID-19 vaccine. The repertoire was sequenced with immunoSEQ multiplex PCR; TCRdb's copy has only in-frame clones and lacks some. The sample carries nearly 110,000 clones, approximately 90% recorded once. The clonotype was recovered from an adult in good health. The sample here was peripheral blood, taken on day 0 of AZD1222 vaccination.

The CDR3 loop is CASSQDQGRTDTQYF. For the CDR3, the DNA is TGCGCCAGCAGCCAAGATCAGGGACGCACAGATACGCAGTATTTT. The chain combines TRBV4-3 with TRBJ2-3, with D perhaps being TRBD1 or TRBD2 (5 bases each). Germline values: CDR1 LGHNA, CDR2 YSLEER. The CDR3 loop spans 15 amino acids. Between the trimmed V and J ends, which lost 0 bases and 1 base, there was a span of 8 bases.